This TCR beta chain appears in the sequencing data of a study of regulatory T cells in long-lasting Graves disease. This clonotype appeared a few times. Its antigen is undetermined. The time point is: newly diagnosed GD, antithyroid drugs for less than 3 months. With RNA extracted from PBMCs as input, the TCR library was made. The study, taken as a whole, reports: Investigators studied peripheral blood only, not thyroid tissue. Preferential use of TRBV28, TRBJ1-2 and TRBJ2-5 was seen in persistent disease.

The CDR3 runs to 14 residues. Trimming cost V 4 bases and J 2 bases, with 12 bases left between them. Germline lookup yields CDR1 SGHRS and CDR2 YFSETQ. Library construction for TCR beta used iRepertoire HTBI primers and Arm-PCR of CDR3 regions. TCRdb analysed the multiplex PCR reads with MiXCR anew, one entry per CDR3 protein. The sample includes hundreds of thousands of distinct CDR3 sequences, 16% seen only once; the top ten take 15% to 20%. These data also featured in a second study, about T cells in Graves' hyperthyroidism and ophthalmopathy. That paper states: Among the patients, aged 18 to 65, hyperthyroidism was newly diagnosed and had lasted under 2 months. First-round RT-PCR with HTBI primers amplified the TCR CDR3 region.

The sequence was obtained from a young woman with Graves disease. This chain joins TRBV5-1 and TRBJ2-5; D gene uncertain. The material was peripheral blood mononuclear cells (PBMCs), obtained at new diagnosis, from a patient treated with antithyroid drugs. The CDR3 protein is CASSPGSVQETQYF. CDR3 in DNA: TGCGCCAGCAGCCCTGGTTCCGTTCAAGAGACCCAGTACTTC.